A selection of T cell receptor beta chains follows, all from one sample in a study of blood T cell repertoires in COVID-19. This table comes from immunoSEQ multiplex PCR, and its TCRdb copy is limited to in-frame clones, with some not included. Of about 220,000 clones in the sample, roughly 88% were seen once. The sequencing input was peripheral blood. The receptors were gathered from a man aged 45 to 65 with active or convalescent COVID-19. Each CDR3 is given with its conserved first and last residue. Each record gives: D gene, clone size, V gene, J gene, CDR3 DNA, CDR3 protein. A D gene is named only where the DNA matches it firmly. Rows may omit the clone size; those that give it use once, few, many or a size class.

-	-	TRBV5-4	TRBJ1-2	TGTGCCAGCAGCTTAGGGCGGGTGGAAGGCTACACCTTC	CASSLGRVEGYTF
TRBD2	-	TRBV11-1	TRBJ2-1	TGTGCCAGCAGCTTAGGGGGGACTAGCGGCACCCCTGAGCAGTTCTTC	CASSLGGTSGTPEQFF
-	-	TRBV9	TRBJ1-3	TGTGCCAGCAGCGTAGTAGGCGGGGGAGTCGGAAACACCATATATTTT	CASSVVGGGVGNTIYF
TRBD2	-	TRBV18	TRBJ2-7	TGTGCCAGCTCCCCGTCCCCACACATCAGCGGGAGTAACGTGGTGGACGAGCAGTACTTC	CASSPSPHISGSNVVDEQYF
-	-	TRBV28	TRBJ2-1	TGTGCCAGCAGTTTATACCAGGGATGGGGCAATGAGCAGTTCTTC	CASSLYQGWGNEQFF
TRBD1	-	TRBV7-8	TRBJ2-3	TGTGCCAGCAGCTGGGCTACCGGGACAGGGTACACAGATACGCAGTATTTT	CASSWATGTGYTDTQYF
-	-	TRBV12-5	TRBJ1-1	TGTGCTAGTGGTTACCTCTCAGGCACTGAAGCTTTCTTT	CASGYLSGTEAFF
TRBD1	-	TRBV5-8	TRBJ1-4	TGTGCCAGCAGCTTGGGAGGGACAGTGAACGAAAAACTGTTTTTT	CASSLGGTVNEKLFF
-	-	TRBV3-1/TRBV3-2	TRBJ2-3	TGTGCCAGCAGCCGACTGGGGGGGCCGCGCAGCACAGATACGCAGTATTTT	CASSRLGGPRSTDTQYF
-	-	TRBV27	TRBJ2-7	TGTGCCAGCAGTTTATTGGGCAGTACCTACGAGCAGTACTTC	CASSLLGSTYEQYF
TRBD1	-	TRBV15	TRBJ2-1	TGTGCCACCAGCGACCGGGACAGGGCCTATGAGCAGTTCTTC	CATSDRDRAYEQFF
-	-	TRBV7-6	TRBJ2-1	TGTGCCAGCAGCTTAACAGGGAACAATGAGCAGTTCTTC	CASSLTGNNEQFF
TRBD1	-	TRBV29-1	TRBJ2-3	TGCAGCGTTGATGGGGACAGGGGTGCCACAGATACGCAGTATTTT	CSVDGDRGATDTQYF
-	-	TRBV18	TRBJ1-1	TGTGCCAGCTCACCAACGGAGGGTTTTGACACTGAAGCTTTCTTT	CASSPTEGFDTEAFF
-	-	TRBV5-6	TRBJ1-5	TGTGCCAGCAGCTTGCACGGAGGCAATCAGCCCCAGCATTTT	CASSLHGGNQPQHF
-	-	TRBV7-3	TRBJ1-6	TGTGCCAGCAGCGCTTCAGGGGTGGTGAATTCACCCCTCCACTTT	CASSASGVVNSPLHF
TRBD1	-	TRBV5-4	TRBJ1-2	TGTGCCAGCAGTCCGGACAGGGGCTATGGCTACACCTTC	CASSPDRGYGYTF
-	once	TRBV5-4	TRBJ1-4	TGTGCCAGCAGCTTGTGGAAACAGGGTAATGAAAAACTGTTTTTT	CASSLWKQGNEKLFF